The rows below give T cell receptor beta chains drawn from one sample of a study of blood T cell repertoires in COVID-19. The assay was immunoSEQ multiplex PCR, and TCRdb's table has in-frame clones only and misses some. This table holds 100,000 to 150,000 clones, roughly nine tenths found once. Sequencing was carried out using peripheral blood. Source of these receptors: a man between 65 and 85 years old who had recovered from COVID-19. The CDR3 runs from the conserved cysteine through the conserved F or W. The D gene is left open where the match is weak. Clone size is given for some rows only: seen once, a few or many times, or a class if the clone is expanded.

size,J,D,V,DNA,CDR3
-,TRBJ2-1,TRBD2,TRBV13,TGTGCCAGCAGCTTTTATGCTAGCGGGAGCAACAATGAGCAGTTCTTC,CASSFYASGSNNEQFF
-,TRBJ1-3,-,TRBV7-8,TGTGCCAGCAGCTTAACCCTGTCCGGGTCGGGAAACACCATATATTTT,CASSLTLSGSGNTIYF
few,TRBJ2-7,-,TRBV7-2,TGTGCCAGCAGCGCGAAGGGACATGGCTACGAGCAGTACTTC,CASSAKGHGYEQYF
once,TRBJ2-6,-,TRBV9,TGTGCCAGCAGCGAGCCCCAGACAGCCTCCTCTGGGGCCAACGTCCTGACTTTC,CASSEPQTASSGANVLTF
-,TRBJ2-1,TRBD1,TRBV7-6,TGTGCCAGCATGCACGGGACAGGGAATGAGCAGTTCTTC,CASMHGTGNEQFF
-,TRBJ2-3,TRBD2,TRBV7-2,TGTGCCAGCAGCTTAGTACTAGCGGGGGATACGCAGTATTTT,CASSLVLAGDTQYF
-,TRBJ1-1,TRBD1,TRBV9,TGTGCCAGCAGCCAGTCCGGGACAGGGAGTGACACTGAAGCTTTCTTT,CASSQSGTGSDTEAFF
-,TRBJ2-3,-,TRBV5-1,TGCGCCAGCAGCCGGGTCCCAGATACGCAGTATTTT,CASSRVPDTQYF
once,TRBJ1-1,-,TRBV11-2,TGTGCCAGCAGCTTAGAGTGGGGCAGGGTAAGGCGCACTGAAGCTTTCTTT,CASSLEWGRVRRTEAFF
once,TRBJ1-5,TRBD1,TRBV4-1,TGCGCCAGCAGCCTGCTGCACCAACAGGGGGTCGATCAGCCCCAGCATTTT,CASSLLHQQGVDQPQHF
-,TRBJ1-1,-,TRBV27,TGTGCCAGCAGTAGGGGGGGCGGGGCCGGAGTCACTGAAGCTTTCTTT,CASSRGGGAGVTEAFF
-,TRBJ2-7,-,TRBV7-9,TGTGCCAGCAGCCCCCCCAGTGTACAGGGCCGCTCCTACGAGCAGTACTTC,CASSPPSVQGRSYEQYF
-,TRBJ1-2,-,TRBV6-5,TGTGCCAGCAGACAGGGAAATCTGAAGAGCTACACCTTC,CASRQGNLKSYTF
-,TRBJ2-1,-,TRBV2,TGTGCCAGCACCCCTTACAATGAGCAGTTCTTC,CASTPYNEQFF
-,TRBJ2-5,-,TRBV5-1,TGCGCCATCCCTCAGATCGGTGGCAGGCTCCAAGAGACCCAGTACTTC,CAIPQIGGRLQETQYF
-,TRBJ1-5,TRBD1,TRBV6-5,TGTGCCAGCAGTATTTGGGACAGGGGGTTTCAGCCCCAGCATTTT,CASSIWDRGFQPQHF
-,TRBJ1-4,-,TRBV5-6,TGTGCCAGCAGCTGGAGTCCGTATGAAAAACTGTTTTTT,CASSWSPYEKLFF
-,TRBJ2-1,TRBD2,TRBV14,TGTGCCAGCAGCCCCAGCGGGAGCTACAATGAGCAGTTCTTC,CASSPSGSYNEQFF
once,TRBJ1-5,TRBD1,TRBV28,TGTGCCAGCAGCCACAGTTTGGGGACAGGGGACCATCAGCCCCAGCATTTT,CASSHSLGTGDHQPQHF
-,TRBJ2-2,TRBD1,TRBV19,TGTGCCAGCCAATCGTCGGGACAGGGGTTCACCGGGGAGCTGTTTTTT,CASQSSGQGFTGELFF
-,TRBJ1-2,-,TRBV6-5,TGTGCCAGCAGTTACAGGGAGGGCACCTATGGCTACACCTTC,CASSYREGTYGYTF
-,TRBJ2-7,TRBD1,TRBV6-5,TGTGCCAGCAGTTTAGACAGGGGAGGATACGAGCAGTACTTC,CASSLDRGGYEQYF
once,TRBJ2-3,TRBD1,TRBV7-2,TGTGCCAGCAGCTTAGGTTCAGGGGGCATAGGCACAGATACGCAGTATTTT,CASSLGSGGIGTDTQYF
-,TRBJ2-2,-,TRBV11-2,TGTGCCAGCAGCTTCGGGGGGCGCGGCACCGGGGAGCTGTTTTTT,CASSFGGRGTGELFF
once,TRBJ1-2,-,TRBV11-3,TGTGCCAGCAGCTTGGGGGGATATGGCTACACCTTC,CASSLGGYGYTF
-,TRBJ2-3,TRBD2,TRBV3-1/TRBV3-2,TGTGCCAGCAGCCAAGACGGGGAGGGGCTAAGTGATACGCAGTATTTT,CASSQDGEGLSDTQYF
-,TRBJ2-1,-,TRBV6-5,TGTGCCAGCAGTTACAGGGTCAGGGATGAGCAGTTCTTC,CASSYRVRDEQFF
-,TRBJ1-2,-,TRBV4-1,TGCGCCAGCAGCCAAGAAGGCGAGGGAAGCGATGGCTACACCTTC,CASSQEGEGSDGYTF
-,TRBJ2-7,-,TRBV18,TGTGCCAGCTCACCGCAGGACAGCGAGCAGTACTTC,CASSPQDSEQYF
-,TRBJ1-3,TRBD1,TRBV11-2,TGTGCCAGCAGCTTAGGGGACAGCTCTGGAAACACCATATATTTT,CASSLGDSSGNTIYF
once,TRBJ2-5,-,TRBV18,TGTGCCAGCTCTACCAATGCTGCGGGACAGCAAGAGACCCAGTACTTC,CASSTNAAGQQETQYF
once,TRBJ2-2,TRBD2,TRBV20-1,TGCAGTGCTAGTCCCGCTAGCGGGGGGGCCGGGGAGCTGTTTTTT,CSASPASGGAGELFF
-,TRBJ2-5,TRBD1,TRBV3-1/TRBV3-2,TGTGCCAGCACCACCAAAGGGGGCGCGGAGACCCAGTACTTC,CASTTKGGAETQYF
-,TRBJ2-2,TRBD1,TRBV10-3,TGTGCCATCAGGGGGACAGGGGGTAACACCGGGGAGCTGTTTTTT,CAIRGTGGNTGELFF
few,TRBJ1-6,TRBD1,TRBV9,TGTGCCAGCAGCGTAGTACCGGGACAGAATTCACCCCTCCACTTT,CASSVVPGQNSPLHF
-,TRBJ2-7,TRBD2,TRBV9,TGTGCCAGCAGCGCCGCCCGGGGGGGAGAGCAGTACTTC,CASSAARGGEQYF
few,TRBJ2-2,TRBD2,TRBV29-1,TGCAGCGTTCAAGGGAGGGCCGGGGAGCTGTTTTTT,CSVQGRAGELFF
-,TRBJ1-6,TRBD1,TRBV4-1,TGCGCCAGCAGCCAAGCCTTACAGGGGGCGACCGATAATTCACCCCTCCACTTT,CASSQALQGATDNSPLHF
-,TRBJ2-1,TRBD2,TRBV4-1,TGCGCCAGCAGCTCTAGGACTAGCGGGGGGGCGGGTGAGCAGTTCTTC,CASSSRTSGGAGEQFF
-,TRBJ2-3,TRBD2,TRBV29-1,TGCAGCGTTGTCGTGACTAGCGCTACGCAGTATTTT,CSVVVTSATQYF
-,TRBJ2-7,-,TRBV18,TGTGCCAGCTCACACGGGGGGCTTTCAGGCGAGCAGTACTTC,CASSHGGLSGEQYF
-,TRBJ1-4,-,TRBV6-6,TGTGCCAGCAGTTACTTGGGCCAGGGTGAAAAACTGTTTTTT,CASSYLGQGEKLFF
-,TRBJ2-2,-,TRBV19,TGTGCCAGTAGTATACCCCGCTGGCGGACGAACACCGGGGAGCTGTTTTTT,CASSIPRWRTNTGELFF
once,TRBJ1-2,-,TRBV28,TGTGCCAGCAGGAGCGCTACTAACTATGGCTACACCTTC,CASRSATNYGYTF
-,TRBJ1-2,-,TRBV9,TGTGCCAGCAGCGTAGCTAGGGCAGGGAATGGCTACACCTTC,CASSVARAGNGYTF
-,TRBJ2-7,TRBD2,TRBV28,TGTGCCAGCAGTTCCGCCCGACCGGGACTAGCGGGGGGGCCCTCCTACGAGCAGTACTTC,CASSSARPGLAGGPSYEQYF
-,TRBJ2-2,TRBD1,TRBV27,TGTGCCAGCAGTTTATCGCAGGGGGCCGCGGGGGAGCTGTTTTTT,CASSLSQGAAGELFF
-,TRBJ2-5,-,TRBV4-1,TGCGCCAGCACACGCGGGATCCTTGACCAAGAGACCCAGTACTTC,CASTRGILDQETQYF
-,TRBJ2-1,-,TRBV5-1,TGCGCCAGCAGCCTGGACATCTCCTACAATGAGCAGTTCTTC,CASSLDISYNEQFF
-,TRBJ1-2,-,TRBV5-6,TGTGCCAGCAGCTTAAGAGAGTATGGCTACACCTTC,CASSLREYGYTF
-,TRBJ1-5,-,TRBV2,TGTGCCAGCAGTTTCGACAGAAGCAATCAGCCCCAGCATTTT,CASSFDRSNQPQHF
-,TRBJ2-5,-,TRBV7-2,TGTGCCAGCAGCTTAGCCGTACAGATGGAGACCCAGTACTTC,CASSLAVQMETQYF
-,TRBJ1-4,TRBD1,TRBV28,TGTGCCAGCAGTCCGATGACAGGGGGCAGTGAAAAACTGTTTTTT,CASSPMTGGSEKLFF
-,TRBJ1-1,-,TRBV9,TGTGCCAGCAGCGTAGCTCCGGGGAACACTGAAGCTTTCTTT,CASSVAPGNTEAFF
once,TRBJ1-2,-,TRBV7-3,TGTGCCAGCAGCCCGGGCTCCGGGGGGCAGGGCTACACCTTC,CASSPGSGGQGYTF